The 32 T cell receptor beta chains presented below share a single source sample, sequenced in a study of response to subunit inactivated influenza vaccine. TCRdb re-analysed the RT-PCR reads in MiXCR, keeping a single row per CDR3 protein. The sample holds 500,000 to 600,000 distinct CDR3 sequences; 12% are singletons and the top ten take about a tenth. The source was PBMCs from blood, collected on the day of vaccination. These receptors came from a man between 50 and 59 years old who received an inactivated influenza vaccine.

This clonotype was counted only a few times. The J gene is TRBJ2-2, the V gene TRBV12-3 or TRBV12-4, with a possible D match to TRBD2 (6 bases). CDR3 length: 13 residues. The ends were cut back, 6 bases at V and 7 bases at J, with 12 bases in the middle. CDR3 in amino acids: CASSSWTNGELFF. The CDR3 nucleotides read TGTGCCAGCAGCTCTTGGACTAACGGGGAGCTGTTTTTT.

The rearrangement uses TRBV2 and TRBJ2-5, with a possible D match to TRBD1 (7 bases). CDR3 length equals 12 residues. Germline assignment: CDR1 SNHLY and CDR2 FYNNEI. V was shortened by 6 bases and J by 4 bases, with 9 bases between the two germline ends. DNA for the CDR3: TGTGCCAGCAGCCAGGGGGGAGAGACCCAGTACTTC. Its translation: CASSQGGETQYF.

This clonotype was observed a few times. The rearrangement joins TRBV5-1 to TRBJ2-7; D call uncertain. CDR3 length equals 14 residues. The germline CDR1 and CDR2 sequences are SGHRS and YFSETQ. V was shortened by 4 bases and J by 7 bases, with 18 bases between the two germline ends. The CDR3 sequence: CASSPGTAVGEQYF. In nucleotides, the CDR3 is TGCGCCAGCAGCCCCGGAACCGCGGTTGGGGAGCAGTACTTC.

In DNA form, the CDR3 reads TGTGCCAGCAGTTCCGGACAGAGGGATCAGCCCCAGCATTTT. Translation gives CASSSGQRDQPQHF. V usage is TRBV12-3 or TRBV12-4 and J usage is TRBJ1-5; D perhaps matches TRBD1 (6 bases). V lost 4 bases to trimming and J lost 5 bases, with 12 bases between them. The CDR3 spans 14 residues.

This clonotype was detected ten times or more. This chain uses TRBV12-3 or TRBV12-4 with TRBJ2-3; D unresolved. The V end lost 7 bases, the J end lost 1 base, and 9 bases lay between the germline ends. The length of the CDR3 is 13 residues. This chain's CDR3 is CASTRAGTDTQYF. The CDR3 DNA follows: TGTGCCAGCACCCGGGCAGGCACAGATACGCAGTATTTT.

V is TRBV5-5 and J is TRBJ2-5, with D uncertain. Germline CDR1 is SGHKS and CDR2 is YYEKEE (reference sequence). V lost 0 bases, J lost 2 bases, and 11 bases lay in between. The CDR3 covers 15 residues. CDR3 bases: TGTGCCAGCAGCTTGGACGGCAGAGAACAAGAGACCCAGTACTTC. This encodes CASSLDGREQETQYF.

This clonotype has just a few counts. The chain employs TRBV20-1 and TRBJ1-1; no firm D call. The V end was cut by 5 bases, the J end by 0 bases, with 16 bases between. CDR3 length: 15 residues. In germline, CDR1 is DFQATT, CDR2 SNEGSKA (reference sequence). The CDR3 DNA reads TGCAGTGCTTCTCCCCCCGACGGACTGAACACTGAAGCTTTCTTT. Its protein is CSASPPDGLNTEAFF.

The table lists this clonotype with a few counts. The chain joins TRBV20-1 to TRBJ2-1; D call uncertain. The CDR3 spans 10 residues. V gave up 6 bases and J gave up 8 bases, with 8 bases separating them. Looked up from germline, CDR1 is DFQATT and CDR2 is SNEGSKA (reference sequence). The CDR3 bases are TGCAGTGCCCTCAGCCATGAGCAGTTCTTC. Its protein product is CSALSHEQFF.

There are a few counts of this clonotype. The J gene is TRBJ2-7, the V gene TRBV20-1; TRBD2 matches at 15 bases. This CDR3 contains 16 residues. Per the germline V gene, CDR1 is DFQATT and CDR2 is SNEGSKA (reference sequence). J gave up 2 bases and V 5 bases, and 7 bases lay outside the gene matches. The CDR3, as DNA: TGCAGTGCTGGATCCGGGACTAGCGGGGGGACCTACGAGCAGTACTTC. Encoded protein: CSAGSGTSGGTYEQYF.

This clonotype was seen more than once but under ten times. The chain is built from TRBV9 and TRBJ2-5; 7 nucleotides align to TRBD2. V lost 0 bases to trimming and J lost 2 bases; unmatched junction nucleotides: 13. The CDR3 spans 18 residues. Looked up from germline, CDR1 is SGDLS and CDR2 is YYNGEE. The CDR3 spells CASSVGGGIGTAQETQYF. For the CDR3, the DNA is TGTGCCAGCAGCGTAGGGGGGGGGATCGGAACTGCACAAGAGACCCAGTACTTC.

This clonotype occurred a few times. This chain uses TRBV27 with TRBJ2-3; maybe TRBD2 (6 bases). Trimming took off 1 base at V and 5 bases at J, with 16 bases between the two ends. Germline CDR1 and CDR2: MNHEY and SMNVEV (reference sequence). This CDR3 comprises 16 residues. CDR3 DNA: TGTGCCAGCAGTTTATACATAGCCCCAGCGGGAGATACGCAGTATTTT. Translation gives CASSLYIAPAGDTQYF.

The chain combines TRBV10-3 with TRBJ2-2; weak D call: TRBD2 (5 bases). The CDR3 extends over 15 amino acids. Germline loops: CDR1 ENHRY, CDR2 SYGVKD. V was shortened by 8 bases and J by 7 bases, with 20 bases between the two germline ends. Written as DNA, the CDR3 is TGTGCCATCGGGCCCTCCGGGAAGGTCAGCGGGGAGCTGTTTTTT. Amino acids: CAIGPSGKVSGELFF.

This clonotype was counted many times. The chain recombines TRBV20-1 with TRBJ1-5; D gene unclear. With 6 bases removed from V and 5 bases from J, the gap between germline ends came to 17 bases. Germline CDR1 reads DFQATT; CDR2 reads SNEGSKA (reference sequence). This CDR3 region has 14 residues. CDR3 bases: TGCAGTGCCCCCGACCCCTCGAGGGATCAGCCCCAGCATTTT. It specifies CSAPDPSRDQPQHF.

The DNA for the CDR3 is TGCGCCAGCAGCTTGGGTGTGGACTTTGGGCCCGAGGACAATGAGCAGTTCTTC. Protein sequence: CASSLGVDFGPEDNEQFF. The chain joins TRBV5-1 to TRBJ2-1, with a tentative D call TRBD2 (5 bases). V lost 0 bases to trimming and J lost 5 bases, with 21 bases between them. The CDR3 has 18 amino acids. Germline V gene data show CDR1 as SGHRS and CDR2 as YFSETQ.

This clonotype was picked up a small number of times. V is TRBV3-1 and J is TRBJ1-6; 7 positions match TRBD1. Germline-derived CDR1 and CDR2 are LGHDT and YNNKEL (reference sequence). Trimming cost V 4 bases and J 6 bases; bases outside gene matches: 3. The CDR3 spans 14 residues. In DNA, the CDR3 is TGTGCCAGCAGCCCCCGGGACAGTAATTCACCCCTCCACTTT. This gives the protein CASSPRDSNSPLHF.

This chain uses TRBV20-1 with TRBJ2-5; D possibly uses TRBD1 or TRBD2 (6 bases each). CDR1 DFQATT and CDR2 SNEGSKA come from the germline V gene (reference sequence). The CDR3 has 13 amino acids. Trimming stripped 5 bases from V and 1 base from J, with 11 bases between. In DNA, the CDR3 is TGCAGTGCTTATAAGGGGGGCCAAGAGACCCAGTACTTC. Protein sequence: CSAYKGGQETQYF.

This clonotype came up a few times. V usage is TRBV29-1 and J usage is TRBJ1-1, with 10 bases matching TRBD1. CDR3 length: 14 residues. Germline V lookup: CDR1 SQVTM, CDR2 ANQGSEA. The J segment lost 5 bases and the V segment lost 6 bases, leaving 9 bases of the junction unmatched. The CDR3 region is CSVGQGSVWTEAFF. The CDR3 nucleotides are TGCAGCGTGGGACAGGGGAGCGTATGGACTGAAGCTTTCTTT.

This clonotype was found a few times. The V gene is TRBV6-2 or TRBV6-3, the J gene TRBJ2-1, with 9 bases that match TRBD2. Losses at the gene ends were 3 bases for V and 0 bases for J; bases not matched to a gene: 12. There are 19 residues in the CDR3. Germline values: CDR1 MNHEY, CDR2 SVGEGT. The chain's CDR3 is CASSYLSGGTQSSYNEQFF. The CDR3 DNA is TGTGCCAGCAGTTATCTAAGCGGGGGGACCCAGAGCTCCTACAATGAGCAGTTCTTC.

This clonotype was seen repeatedly, ten times or more. The rearrangement uses TRBV15 and TRBJ2-2; D perhaps matches TRBD1 (5 bases). Deletions cut 1 base from V and 1 base from J, with 13 bases between. The CDR3 is 17 amino acids. Germline V gene sequence: CDR1 LNHNV, CDR2 YYDKDF (reference sequence). CDR3 sequence (DNA): TGTGCCACCAGCAGAGGACGACCGACAGAGAACACCGGGGAGCTGTTTTTT. Translation gives CATSRGRPTENTGELFF.

The table lists this clonotype with a few counts. The chain links TRBV11-2 to TRBJ2-6; D gene uncertain. CDR3 length: 15 residues. Germline V gives CDR1 SGHAT, CDR2 FQNNGV. Trimming took 3 bases from V and 0 from J, leaving 6 bases between them. The CDR3 loop is CASSFSRSGANVLTF. The CDR3 coding sequence is TGTGCCAGCAGCTTCTCCCGCTCTGGGGCCAACGTCCTGACTTTC.

This clonotype was recorded many times. The chain couples TRBV20-1 to TRBJ1-5; a possible D gene is TRBD1 (5 bases). The CDR3 has 12 amino acids. Germline CDR1 and CDR2: DFQATT and SNEGSKA (reference sequence). V lost 5 bases, J lost 4 bases, and 9 bases lay in between. The CDR3 DNA follows: TGCAGTGCTCAGGGAGATAATCAGCCCCAGCATTTT. It is translated as CSAQGDNQPQHF.

The chain employs TRBV7-8 and TRBJ1-1; possibly TRBD1 for D (5 bases). In germline, CDR1 is SGHVS, CDR2 FQNEAQ. The CDR3 has 15 amino acids. V was trimmed by 0 bases and J by 0 bases, leaving 8 bases between them. DNA for the CDR3: TGTGCCAGCAGCTTAGCGGGACGGGTGAACACTGAAGCTTTCTTT. Translation: CASSLAGRVNTEAFF.

This clonotype was counted between two and nine times. The chain combines TRBV10-1 with TRBJ1-2; unclear D gene. Trimming stripped 7 bases from V and 8 bases from J, with 14 bases between. The CDR3 is 12 residues long. CDR1 and CDR2 (germline): WNHNN, SYGVQD (reference sequence). The CDR3 region has the DNA TGCGCCAGCAAGTCCCCCGTCCCCGGCTACACCTTC. Translated, it gives CASKSPVPGYTF.

The rearrangement uses TRBV29-1 and TRBJ2-1; D perhaps matches TRBD2 (6 bases). Germline V gives CDR1 SQVTM, CDR2 ANQGSEA. The CDR3 totals 17 residues. V was clipped by 5 bases and J by 0 bases, with 20 bases between them. The CDR3 loop is CSVCRDSSYSSYNEQFF. CDR3 in DNA: TGCAGCGTTTGCAGGGACTCCTCTTACAGCTCCTACAATGAGCAGTTCTTC.

The chain employs TRBV20-1 and TRBJ2-1, with 8 bases matching TRBD1. The CDR3 spans 16 residues. Germline V gene data show CDR1 as DFQATT and CDR2 as SNEGSKA (reference sequence). Trimming removed 8 bases from V and 0 bases from J; junction bases left unmatched: 12. As DNA, the CDR3 is TGCAGTCAGGGGCAGGGGGCTTACAGCTCCTACAATGAGCAGTTCTTC. It translates to CSQGQGAYSSYNEQFF.

V gene TRBV7-3 combines with J gene TRBJ2-1; D gene ambiguous. The V gene's germline CDR1 is SGHTA and CDR2 FQGTGA. This CDR3 comprises 13 residues. The V end lost 5 bases, the J end lost 6 bases, and 11 bases lay between the germline ends. In nucleotides, the CDR3 is TGTGCCAGCAGCCCCCGCTTCTCCAATGAGCAGTTCTTC. This encodes CASSPRFSNEQFF.

In this sample, this clonotype turned up a few times. V usage is TRBV7-2 and J usage is TRBJ1-1; TRBD1 agrees at 7 bases. Germline CDR1 SGHTA, CDR2 FQGNSA. CDR3 size: 15 residues. V was pared by 5 bases and J by 4 bases, with 10 bases of the junction left unmatched. The CDR3 region is CASSGDRVGGTEAFF. CDR3 nucleotide sequence: TGTGCCAGCAGCGGCGACAGGGTAGGGGGCACTGAAGCTTTCTTT. Variable domain in full (rest from reference TRBV7-2 and TRBJ1-1): GAGVSQSPSNKVTEKGKDVELRCDPISGHTALYWYRQSLGQGLEFLIYFQGNSAPDKSGLPSDRFSAERTGGSVSTLTIQRTQQEDSAVYLCASSGDRVGGTEAFFGQGTRLTVV.

The chain joins TRBV20-1 to TRBJ2-3; 8 nucleotides line up with TRBD1. V trimming: 3 bases; J trimming: 5 bases; junction bases outside the gene matches: 7. The germline V gene has CDR1 DFQATT and CDR2 SNEGSKA (reference sequence). The CDR3 runs to 14 residues. In DNA form, the CDR3 reads TGCAGTGCTAGGACAGGGGAAGGTGGAGATACGCAGTATTTT. Its translation: CSARTGEGGDTQYF.

This chain connects TRBV12-3 or TRBV12-4 to TRBJ2-5; D is unclear. This CDR3 has 13 amino acids. V was trimmed by 3 bases and J by 5 bases, leaving 10 bases between them. The CDR3: CASSFQERETQYF. CDR3 DNA: TGTGCCAGCAGTTTTCAGGAAAGGGAGACCCAGTACTTC.

The rearrangement joins TRBV5-1 to TRBJ2-1; 12 bases fit TRBD2. The germline V gene has CDR1 SGHRS and CDR2 YFSETQ. With V trimmed by 3 bases and J by 7 bases, 8 bases remained unmatched. CDR3 length: 16 amino acids. The CDR3 nucleotides read TGCGCCAGCAGCTCCAAGACTAGCGGGGGACCAAATGAGCAGTTCTTC. This sequence encodes CASSSKTSGGPNEQFF.

This clonotype was seen only a few times. The rearrangement links TRBV2 to TRBJ1-2, with D uncertain. The CDR3 is made up of 11 amino acids. Trimming took 9 bases from V and 4 from J, leaving 9 bases between them. The germline V gene has CDR1 SNHLY and CDR2 FYNNEI. The CDR3 region is CASRLGYGYTF. In DNA form, the CDR3 reads TGTGCCAGTAGACTTGGCTATGGCTACACCTTC. Variable domain in full (rest from reference TRBV2 and TRBJ1-2): EPEVTQTPSHQVTQMGQEVILRCVPISNHLYFYWYRQILGQKVEFLVSFYNNEISEKSEIFDDQFSVERPDGSNFTLKIRSTKLEDSAMYFCASRLGYGYTFGSGTRLTVV.

This clonotype was picked up many times. J is TRBJ2-4 and V is TRBV6-2 or TRBV6-3, with D hard to call. V was pared by 0 bases and J by 1 base, with 25 bases between. From germline, CDR1 is MNHEY and CDR2 SVGEGT. The CDR3 consists of 21 residues. This CDR3 is CASSYSPVSAFWDSAKNIQYF. In nucleotides, the CDR3 is TGTGCCAGCAGTTACTCTCCAGTCTCGGCTTTTTGGGATTCGGCCAAAAACATTCAGTACTTC.